The rows below give T cell receptor beta chains drawn from one sample of a study of control samples from healthy donors and cancer patients. Data came from immunoSEQ multiplex PCR; TCRdb stores just in-frame clones and leaves some out. The sample includes fewer than 200,000 clones, around nine tenths of them seen just once. Sequencing input: blood. These receptors were collected from a man aged 25 to 40 in good health. The CDR3 runs from the conserved cysteine through the conserved F or W. The D gene is left open where the match is weak. Rows give clone size only sometimes, using once, few, many, or a class for an expanded clone.

J | V | size | D | DNA | CDR3
TRBJ1-1 | TRBV24-1 | - | TRBD1 | TGTGCCACCCAGGACAGGGGCGACACTGAAGCTTTCTTT | CATQDRGDTEAFF
TRBJ1-3 | TRBV5-1 | - | - | TGCGCCAGCAGCTTCGCAGGGGACACTGGAAACACCATATATTTT | CASSFAGDTGNTIYF
TRBJ2-5 | TRBV30 | once | TRBD1 | TGTGCCGGAACCTTGAGGGGGCGAGAGACCCAGTACTTC | CAGTLRGRETQYF
TRBJ1-5 | TRBV27 | - | - | TGTGCCAGCACCCGCGGGACAACAAATCAGCCCCAGCATTTT | CASTRGTTNQPQHF
TRBJ2-1 | TRBV4-1 | - | - | TGCGCCAGCACCGGACGGGGGAAAGGAACCAATGAGCAGTTCTTC | CASTGRGKGTNEQFF
TRBJ1-1 | TRBV5-1 | - | TRBD1 | TGCGCCAGCAGCTCCGCCCAGACAGGGGGCACTGAAGCTTTCTTT | CASSSAQTGGTEAFF
TRBJ1-2 | TRBV28 | once | - | TGTGCCAGCGCTGGGACCGTCTATGGCTACACCTTC | CASAGTVYGYTF
TRBJ1-5 | TRBV28 | - | TRBD1 | TGTGCCAGCAGTCTCGGGACAGGGAATAGCAATCAGCCCCAGCATTTT | CASSLGTGNSNQPQHF
TRBJ1-4 | TRBV30 | once | TRBD1 | TGTGCCTGGAGTGTCCGGACAGGGGCGGGGGAAAAACTGTTTTTT | CAWSVRTGAGEKLFF
TRBJ1-2 | TRBV5-5 | - | TRBD1 | TGTGCCAGCAGCTCTTCGACAGGGGGCGACTATGGCTACACCTTC | CASSSSTGGDYGYTF
TRBJ2-1 | TRBV25-1 | - | - | TGTGCCAGCAGTGATGCGTCGGGGCGTAAGGTGTACAATGAGCAGTTCTTC | CASSDASGRKVYNEQFF
TRBJ1-1 | TRBV7-6 | - | TRBD1 | TGTGCCAGCAGCGGACAGGTGAACACTGAAGCTTTCTTT | CASSGQVNTEAFF
TRBJ1-1 | TRBV30 | once | - | TGTGCCTGGAACGGGGGGACGGAATTGAACACTGAAGCTTTCTTT | CAWNGGTELNTEAFF
TRBJ2-5 | TRBV7-9 | once | TRBD1 | TGTGCCAGCAGCTTAGCCCCAGACAGGGGGTTAGAGACCCAGTACTTC | CASSLAPDRGLETQYF
TRBJ1-6 | TRBV24-1 | - | - | TGTGCCACCAGTGATAAGGGCTCACCCCTCCACTTT | CATSDKGSPLHF
TRBJ2-1 | TRBV27 | once | - | TGTGCCAGCAGCAACCAACAACAGGGTGTCTCTTACAATGAGCAGTTCTTC | CASSNQQQGVSYNEQFF
TRBJ2-5 | TRBV7-2 | - | - | TGTGCCAGCAGGCCAGGGCAAGAGACCCAGTACTTC | CASRPGQETQYF
TRBJ1-2 | TRBV24-1 | - | - | TGTGCCACCAGTGACGGGGAAGCTTATGGCTACACCTTC | CATSDGEAYGYTF
TRBJ1-2 | TRBV7-9 | - | - | TGTGCCAGCAGCTTAGGTCACGACAGGATCTATGGCTACACCTTC | CASSLGHDRIYGYTF
TRBJ1-4 | TRBV5-1 | - | - | TGCGCCAGCAGCTTGTCAGGGGATGAAAAACTGTTTTTT | CASSLSGDEKLFF
TRBJ1-5 | TRBV2 | - | - | TGTGCCAGCAGCGTGTATGGCGGGGATCCCCAGCATTTT | CASSVYGGDPQHF
TRBJ2-5 | TRBV5-4 | - | - | TGTGCCAGCAGCCCCGGGAGCGGAGAGACCCAGTACTTC | CASSPGSGETQYF
TRBJ1-1 | TRBV11-1 | - | - | TGTGCCAGCAGCTTAGCCGGAATGAACACTGAAGCTTTCTTT | CASSLAGMNTEAFF
TRBJ1-1 | TRBV30 | - | TRBD1 | TGTGCCTGGAGTATTCGGACAGGGTTGTACCCTGAAGCTTTCTTT | CAWSIRTGLYPEAFF
TRBJ1-2 | TRBV2 | - | - | TGTGCCAGCAGGGAGCCAGCCAACTATGGCTACACCTTC | CASREPANYGYTF
TRBJ1-1 | TRBV6-1 | - | - | TGTGCCAGCAGTGAAACGCAGGGGCTTTATGCTTTCTTT | CASSETQGLYAFF
TRBJ1-5 | TRBV19 | - | TRBD1 | TGTGCCAGTAGTCCACAGGGGTGGCAGCCCCAGCATTTT | CASSPQGWQPQHF
TRBJ1-1 | TRBV13 | once | TRBD1 | TGTGCCAGCAGCACCCAGGACAGGGATATGGCTGAAGCTTTCTTT | CASSTQDRDMAEAFF
TRBJ2-3 | TRBV19 | - | TRBD2 | TGTGCCAGTAGTATAGGAGCGGGAGGGCCCGGAGATACGCAGTATTTT | CASSIGAGGPGDTQYF
TRBJ2-7 | TRBV3-1/TRBV3-2 | - | - | TGTGCCAGCAGCCAACTTATCTCCTCCGAGCAGTACTTC | CASSQLISSEQYF
TRBJ1-3 | TRBV9 | - | - | TGTGCCAGCAGCGTAAGCTCTGGAAACACCATATATTTT | CASSVSSGNTIYF
TRBJ1-6 | TRBV12-2 | - | - | TGTGCAAGTCGCTTCAGGGGTAATAATTCACCCCTCCACTTT | CASRFRGNNSPLHF
TRBJ2-1 | TRBV5-1 | - | TRBD2 | TGCGCCAGCAGCATAGGACTAGCGTCTCAAGGTCGGGGGTTCTTC | CASSIGLASQGRGFF